A single sample gave rise to the 27 T cell receptor beta chains below, sequenced in a study of cytomegalovirus exposure and HLA in healthy donors. Use of 60 Vbeta and 13 Jbeta primers characterized the PCR. Repertoires were generated with immunoSEQ multiplex PCR, while TCRdb's copy carries only in-frame clones and drops some. The sample lists some 150,000 clones, roughly four fifths seen once, with nearly 3.5% in the top ten. The source material was PBMCs. The source of these receptors is a male donor in good health and CMV-seronegative.

V usage is TRBV18 and J usage is TRBJ2-5; 8 bases match TRBD1. This CDR3 is built from 14 residues. V was clipped by 4 bases and J by 5 bases; unmatched bases: 6. CDR1 is KGHSH and CDR2 is LQKENI in the germline V gene. The DNA of the CDR3 is TGTGCCAGCTCACTTAACAGGGGGAAGGAGACCCAGTACTTC. Translated: CASSLNRGKETQYF.

This chain connects TRBV4-2 to TRBJ2-3; 9 positions match TRBD2. The CDR3 covers 17 residues. Trimming took 1 base from V and 5 from J; bases not matched to a gene: 10. Germline-derived CDR1 and CDR2 are LGHNA and YNFKEQ. The CDR3 nucleotides are TGTGCCAGCAGCCAAGCGGTGGCTAGCGGGGCCCTAGATACGCAGTATTTT. Protein: CASSQAVASGALDTQYF.

The chain couples TRBV29-1 to TRBJ2-2; a weak D match, TRBD1 (5 bases). Germline-derived CDR1 and CDR2 are SQVTM and ANQGSEA. Trimming shortened V by 7 bases and J by 6 bases, and 12 bases separated the two germline ends. The CDR3 runs 12 residues. The CDR3 nucleotides read TGCAGCGAATTGTCCAGGGCCGGGGAGCTGTTTTTT. This gives the protein CSELSRAGELFF.

Written as DNA, the CDR3 is TGTGCCAGCATGAGCATTACTGGGGGGGGTCCCAAGCCCCAGCATTTT. This sequence encodes CASMSITGGGPKPQHF. This chain uses TRBV6-6 with TRBJ1-5; D is perhaps TRBD1 (5 bases). Looked up from germline, CDR1 is MNHNY and CDR2 is SVGAGI (reference sequence). Trimming took off 7 bases at V and 8 bases at J, with 24 bases between the two ends. CDR3 size: 16 residues.

The gene calls are TRBV13 and TRBJ2-4; TRBD2 might be the D (6 bases). Looked up from germline, CDR1 is PRHDT and CDR2 is FYEKMQ (reference sequence). V dropped 5 bases and J dropped 1 base, with 18 bases sitting between them. CDR3 length: 17 residues. CDR3 nucleotide sequence: TGTGCCAGCAGCGGAGCGGGTTGGAGAGGGGCCAAAAACATTCAGTACTTC. This encodes CASSGAGWRGAKNIQYF.

A single count supports this clone. V usage is TRBV6-4 and J usage is TRBJ2-2, with a possible D match to TRBD2 (6 bases). This CDR3 region has 14 residues. V was cut by 5 bases and J by 8 bases, with 15 bases left in between. Germline CDR1 MRHNA, CDR2 SNTAGT. DNA for the CDR3: TGTGCCAGCAGTCCCGGGGAGGATATAGGGGAGCTGTTTTTT. Translation: CASSPGEDIGELFF.

The chain couples TRBV5-1 to TRBJ1-2; D may be TRBD1 (6 bases). The germline gives CDR1 SGHRS, CDR2 YFSETQ. The CDR3 runs to 15 residues. V lost 0 bases, J lost 8 bases, and 17 bases lay in between. In DNA, the CDR3 is TGCGCCAGCAGCTTGGTGGCAGGGGTGATGGAGGGCTACACCTTC. It is translated as CASSLVAGVMEGYTF.

This sequence joins TRBV4-2 and TRBJ1-3; 10 positions match TRBD1. The CDR3 covers 18 residues. Trimming took 1 base from V and 3 from J; bases not matched to a gene: 9. Looked up from germline, CDR1 is LGHNA and CDR2 is YNFKEQ. The CDR3 DNA sequence: TGTGCCAGCAGCCAAGCCCCTCTGACAGGGGGCGTTGGAAACACCATATATTTT. Its translation: CASSQAPLTGGVGNTIYF.

The chain is built from TRBV4-1 and TRBJ2-4; 16 nucleotides line up with TRBD2. The CDR3 runs 20 residues. Germline trimming cut 4 bases from V and 0 bases from J; bases unmatched to any gene: 9. From germline, CDR1 is MGHRA and CDR2 YSYEKL. The CDR3 sequence is CASSPTPGLAGGRAKNIQYF. The CDR3 nucleotides read TGCGCCAGCAGCCCGACGCCGGGACTAGCGGGGGGGCGAGCCAAAAACATTCAGTACTTC.

The chain's CDR3 is CASSLAVGFREYEQYF. Written as DNA, the CDR3 is TGTGCCAGCAGCTTAGCTGTCGGGTTCAGGGAATACGAGCAGTACTTC. This chain uses TRBV7-2 with TRBJ2-7; D is possibly TRBD1 (5 bases). The V and J ends lost 0 bases and 4 bases respectively, with 16 bases between them. Germline-derived CDR1 and CDR2 are SGHTA and FQGNSA. The CDR3 runs 16 residues.

In its sample, this clone was seen a few times. The J gene is TRBJ2-7, the V gene TRBV2, with 10 bases that match TRBD1. CDR1 is SNHLY and CDR2 is FYNNEI in the germline V gene. The CDR3 has 13 amino acids. The junction had 7 bases not matched to a gene; V was cut back by 10 bases and J by 4 bases. The CDR3 nucleotides read TGTGCCAAGGGGACAGGGGACTTATACGAGCAGTACTTC. Translating gives CAKGTGDLYEQYF.

This chain connects TRBV14 to TRBJ2-5; 7 bases align to TRBD2. This CDR3 comprises 15 residues. Germline trimming cut 0 bases from V and 5 bases from J; bases unmatched to any gene: 6. Germline loops: CDR1 SGHDN, CDR2 FVKESK. CDR3 DNA sequence: TGTGCCAGCAGCCAAGATCGGGCGGGGGACGAGACCCAGTACTTC. As protein: CASSQDRAGDETQYF.

The V gene is TRBV19, the J gene TRBJ2-5; perhaps TRBD1 as D (6 bases). This CDR3 has 18 residues. Germline assignment: CDR1 LNHDA and CDR2 SQIVND (reference sequence). Trimming pared 5 bases from V and 5 bases from J, leaving 27 bases between. Written as DNA, the CDR3 is TGTGCCAGTAGTGTAAAATTCCGGGACACCCCTCGCCTGGAGACCCAGTACTTC. Protein: CASSVKFRDTPRLETQYF.

The V and J genes are TRBV27 and TRBJ2-3; D perhaps matches TRBD1 (5 bases). Per the germline V gene, CDR1 is MNHEY and CDR2 is SMNVEV (reference sequence). The CDR3 totals 15 residues. Trimming pared 4 bases from V and 1 base from J, leaving 12 bases between. The CDR3 DNA reads as TGTGCCAGCAGTTCGGCAGGGTGGGGCACAGATACGCAGTATTTT. This gives the protein CASSSAGWGTDTQYF.

This clone has more than one count but fewer than ten. The same CDR3 arises from other DNA sequences in this sample as well. Written as DNA, the CDR3 is TGTGCCACCTCCCGGGACAGGAACACCGGGGAGCTGTTTTTT. Translation: CATSRDRNTGELFF. V usage is TRBV15 and J usage is TRBJ2-2, with 7 bases aligning to TRBD1. The junction had 4 bases not matched to a gene; V was cut back by 8 bases and J by 1 base. The germline V gene has CDR1 LNHNV and CDR2 YYDKDF (reference sequence). The CDR3 has 14 residues.

The V gene is TRBV7-9, the J gene TRBJ2-1; 8 nucleotides agree with TRBD2. The CDR3 covers 15 residues. Trimming at V came to 4 bases and at J to 2 bases, leaving 4 bases not matched to a gene. Germline V gene data show CDR1 as SEHNR and CDR2 as FQNEAQ (reference sequence). The CDR3: CASSSTSGTYNEQFF. The CDR3 DNA sequence: TGTGCCAGCAGCTCCACTAGCGGAACCTACAATGAGCAGTTCTTC.

The chain combines TRBV19 with TRBJ2-7; 9 bases align to TRBD1. The CDR3 runs 13 residues. Per germline, CDR1 LNHDA and CDR2 SQIVND (reference sequence). After removal of 5 bases from V and 7 bases from J, the junction contained 6 bases not matched to a gene. CDR3 coding DNA: TGTGCCAGTAGTCGGGGACAGGGAGATGAGCAGTACTTC. Amino acids: CASSRGQGDEQYF.

The chain recombines TRBV9 with TRBJ1-3, with D maybe TRBD1 (6 bases). Germline loops: CDR1 SGDLS, CDR2 YYNGEE. Trimming took off 0 bases at V and 1 base at J, with 8 bases between the two ends. CDR3 length: 15 residues. Written as DNA, the CDR3 is TGTGCCAGCAGCGTAGGAGGACAGTCTGGAAACACCATATATTTT. Its protein is CASSVGGQSGNTIYF.

This chain joins TRBV7-6 and TRBJ2-1; D possibly corresponds to TRBD1 (6 bases). Germline assignment: CDR1 SGHVS and CDR2 FNYEAQ. Between the trimmed V and J ends, which lost 5 bases and 5 bases, there was a span of 25 bases. The CDR3 sequence is 18 residues long. The CDR3 nucleotides read TGTGCCAGCAGCGTAGGGGACCCTAGGGGGACGACCAACAATGAGCAGTTCTTC. Its protein product is CASSVGDPRGTTNNEQFF.

This chain links TRBV4-2 with TRBJ2-2; TRBD2 matches at 7 bases. With V trimmed by 4 bases and J by 4 bases, 12 bases remained unmatched. Germline CDR1 reads LGHNA; CDR2 reads YNFKEQ. The CDR3 is 17 residues long. CDR3 in amino acids: CASSPTTSAAGTGELFF. Written as DNA, the CDR3 is TGTGCCAGCAGCCCTACCACTAGCGCGGCGGGCACCGGGGAGCTGTTTTTT.

The chain uses TRBV5-1 and TRBJ2-5; perhaps TRBD2 as D (5 bases). The DNA end is more similar to TRBJ2-7, so the J call may be wrong. The CDR3 contains 12 residues. The germline V gene encodes CDR1 SGHRS and CDR2 YFSETQ. This chain's CDR3 is CASSLGGHEQYF. Here the CDR3 DNA reads TGCGCCAGCAGCTTGGGCGGGCACGAGCAGTACTTC.

The CDR3 is CASSLNRDSNNEQFF. The CDR3 DNA reads as TGTGCCAGCAGCTTAAACCGGGACAGTAACAATGAGCAGTTCTTC. The chain carries TRBV11-3 and TRBJ2-1; 7 nucleotides line up with TRBD1. Per the germline V gene, CDR1 is SGHNT and CDR2 is YENEEA. V lost 2 bases, J lost 5 bases, and 6 bases stayed unmatched. The CDR3 runs 15 residues.

The J gene is TRBJ1-2, the V gene TRBV5-1; a weak D match, TRBD1 (6 bases). Germline V CDR1 and CDR2: SGHRS, YFSETQ. The V end lost 0 bases, the J end lost 0 bases, and 9 bases lay between the germline ends. The CDR3 runs 15 residues. The CDR3 spells CASSLGDISNYGYTF. For the CDR3, the DNA is TGCGCCAGCAGCTTGGGGGACATATCTAACTATGGCTACACCTTC.

The chain is built from TRBV21-1 and TRBJ1-2; the D call in the table, TRBD1, was not verified against the DNA. TRBV21-1 is given as a pseudogene. CDR3 length: 17 amino acids. CDR3 amino acids: CASSKSLGRGSHYGYTF. DNA for the CDR3: TGTGCCAGCAGCAAATCCCTCGGTAGGGGGAGTCACTATGGCTACACCTTC.

This chain uses TRBV30 with TRBJ1-1; 9 bases line up with TRBD1. The V gene end was trimmed by 2 bases and the J gene end by 1 base; junction bases not matched to a gene: 11. The CDR3 covers 17 residues. Germline loops: CDR1 GTSNPN, CDR2 SVGIG (reference sequence). The CDR3 DNA follows: TGTGCCTGGAGTAGGGACAGGGCGGGGAAGACGAACACTGAAGCTTTCTTT. Translation: CAWSRDRAGKTNTEAFF.

As DNA, the CDR3 is TGTGCCAGCAGCTTGGCGAGGGACAGTTACACCGGGGAGCTGTTTTTT. This codes for CASSLARDSYTGELFF. This rearrangement joins TRBV5-6 to TRBJ2-2; 7 bases are a match to TRBD1. The CDR3 is 16 residues long. Germline CDR1 is SGHDT and CDR2 is YYEEEE. Trimming cost V 0 bases and J 3 bases; bases outside gene matches: 5.

The rearrangement links TRBV7-9 to TRBJ1-4, with D tentatively TRBD1 (5 bases). Trimming removed 1 base at V and 4 bases at J, with 16 bases between. Germline CDR1 is SEHNR and CDR2 is FQNEAQ (reference sequence). CDR3 length equals 17 residues. CDR3 residues: CASSLGWGGSVNEKLFF. CDR3 nucleotide sequence: TGTGCCAGCAGCTTAGGTTGGGGCGGCAGTGTTAATGAAAAACTGTTTTTT.